This TCR beta chain was captured by sequencing in a study of glioma-infiltrating T cells. Amplification of TCR alpha and beta CDR3 regions from RNA used iRepertoire nested multiplex PCR. Input was 100-400 ng of tissue mRNA or PBMC total RNA. TCRdb recomputed calls from the multiplex PCR reads with MiXCR, one row per CDR3 protein. The sample has over 100,000 distinct CDR3 sequences, 25% to 30% seen once. V was shortened by 0 bases and J by 4 bases, with 9 bases between the two germline ends. The CDR3 extends over 13 amino acids. Germline lookup yields CDR1 GTSNPN and CDR2 SVGIG (reference sequence). Notes on the study in general: Very few CDR3 sequences were shared between tissue and blood. Gliomas, especially low-grade, showed above-expected tissue-blood divergence; non-neoplastic patients showed below.

This clonotype has a count of ten or more. Its specificity is not known. The TCR sequence derives from a human donor with low-grade glioma or glioblastoma, undergoing nonglioma brain surgery, or in good health (not recorded which). The rearrangement joins TRBV30 to TRBJ1-1; TRBD1 is a possible D gene (5 bases). Specimen: glioma tissue, nonneoplastic brain tissue, or PBMCs (not recorded which). The CDR3 DNA reads as TGTGCCTGGAGTGTACTGGGGGGCACTGAAGCTTTCTTT. This encodes CAWSVLGGTEAFF.